The 22 T cell receptor delta chains listed next were all sequenced from one sample in a study of gamma-delta T cells after stem cell transplantation. TCRdb reanalyzed the RT-PCR reads using CATT. This sample carries 1,400 or so delta-chain clones, 5.5% to 6% of them seen once, and the ten largest clones take around 45%. Sequencing was carried out using gamma-delta T cells. These receptors came from a human donor. It is not recorded whose cells these are; they may come from a transplant donor.

Notes on this clone: A much larger clone lies one base from this, so it may be a read error. This sample also contains other DNA sequences that code for the same CDR3. The chain employs TRDV2 and TRDJ1; 13 bases align to TRDD3. The CDR3 has 25 residues. Germline V lookup: CDR1 GEAIGNYY, CDR2 EKD. Trimming removed 0 bases from V and 2 bases from J; junction bases left unmatched: 29. In DNA, the CDR3 is TGTGCCTGTGACACCGTCCCTACGAGCCTTACTGGGGGATACGCGTTCCGTGTAGAGACCGATAAACTCATCTTT. It translates to CACDTVPTSLTGGYAFRVETDKLIF.

In its sample, this clone was seen a few times. TCRdb pairs this DNA with a much larger clone's protein that differs at residue 10, likely a read error; the protein shown was translated from the DNA. V is TRDV2 and J is TRDJ1; 10 nucleotides agree with TRDD3. Germline assignment: CDR1 GEAIGNYY and CDR2 EKD. With V trimmed by 3 bases and J by 2 bases, 8 bases remained unmatched. The CDR3 totals 16 residues. CDR3 sequence (DNA): TGTGCCTGTGACGAGATGGGGGATACCACTACCGATAAACTCATCTTT. This sequence encodes CACDEMGDTTTDKLIF.

This clone came up a few times. This chain uses TRDV2 with TRDJ1; D gene unclear. The CDR3 has 14 residues. V lost 0 bases and J 1 base, leaving 8 bases between the germline ends. The germline CDR1 and CDR2 sequences are GEAIGNYY and EKD. CDR3 loop: CACDTVGFTDKLIF. The CDR3 nucleotides read TGTGCCTGTGACACCGTTGGGTTCACCGATAAACTCATCTTT.

Comments on this clone: With only one base between it and a far larger clone, this is likely a read error. At the DNA level, this CDR3 is encoded by other sequences in the same sample as well. J is TRDJ1 and V is TRDV2, with 9 bases matching TRDD3. CDR1 and CDR2 from the germline V gene are GEAIGNYY and EKD. V lost 7 bases and J lost 2; bases outside the gene matches: 10. This CDR3 is built from 15 residues. DNA for the CDR3: TGTGCCTGCGACTTACTGGGGGAGCAAACCGATAAACTCATCTTT. Residues: CACDLLGEQTDKLIF.

This clone was picked up a small number of times. Since a much larger clone is just one base distant, this may be a read error. The V gene is TRDV2, the J gene TRDJ1; D is unresolved. The V gene lost 1 base and the J gene lost 0 bases, with 41 bases spanning the gap. The CDR3 extends over 25 amino acids. CDR1 is GEAIGNYY, CDR2 EKD, per germline. The CDR3 sequence is CACDTILGTVGPLGDPLRYTDKLIF. The CDR3 DNA sequence: TGTGCCTGTGACACGATTCTAGGTACTGTGGGACCCCTCGGAGACCCACTCCGATACACCGATAAACTCATCTTT.

The chain uses TRDV2 and TRDJ1; 11 bases agree with TRDD3. V dropped 0 bases and J dropped 0; count of bases not matched to a gene: 8. This CDR3 contains 18 residues. Looked up from germline, CDR1 is GEAIGNYY and CDR2 is EKD. This CDR3 is CACDTLVGGYAYTDKLIF. CDR3 DNA: TGTGCCTGTGACACCCTTGTTGGGGGATACGCGTACACCGATAAACTCATCTTT.

Turning to this clone: TCRdb's listed protein matches a much larger clone and diverges from this DNA's translation at residue 10, likely through a read error; the protein shown comes from the DNA. The CDR3 sequence is CACDTLGLTVGAHTDKLIF. The CDR3 DNA reads TGTGCCTGTGACACCTTAGGTCTTACTGTGGGAGCCCACACCGATAAACTCATCTTT. This chain joins TRDV2 and TRDJ1; D gene ambiguous. The CDR3 sequence is 19 residues long. Germline-derived CDR1 and CDR2 are GEAIGNYY and EKD. V was shortened by 0 bases and J by 0 bases, with 22 bases between the two germline ends.

Note on this clone: TCRdb's entry gives the protein of a much larger clone, which mismatches this DNA's translation at residue 16, likely from a read error; the protein reported here is translated from the DNA. CDR3 nucleotides: TGTGCCTGTGAGGGCCTCGGTGGGGGATACGCAAACGATAAACTCACCTTT. It is translated as CACEGLGGGYANDKLTF. V and J are TRDV2 and TRDJ1; 11 nucleotides align to TRDD3. Germline CDR1 and CDR2: GEAIGNYY and EKD. The CDR3 runs 17 residues.

The V gene is TRDV2, the J gene TRDJ1, with 11 bases fitting TRDD3. Looked up from germline, CDR1 is GEAIGNYY and CDR2 is EKD. This CDR3 region has 21 residues. With V trimmed by 3 bases and J by 0 bases, 20 bases remained unmatched. In nucleotides, the CDR3 is TGTGCCTGTGACCCGCTTGGGGGATACGCGATTCCTGAACAGTACACCGATAAACTCATCTTT. It codes for CACDPLGGYAIPEQYTDKLIF.

This clone is categorized as large. The rearrangement joins TRDV1 to TRDJ1, with D hard to call. V was trimmed by 5 bases and J by 0 bases, leaving 16 bases between them. The CDR3 runs 16 residues. Looked up from germline, CDR1 is TSWWSYY and CDR2 is QGS. CDR3 amino acids: CALGPQALFHTDKLIF. Written as DNA, the CDR3 is TGTGCTCTTGGGCCCCAGGCGCTATTTCACACCGATAAACTCATCTTT.

This clone has a handful of counts. The protein given by TCRdb reflects a much larger clone and differs at residue 11 from this DNA's translation, likely from a read error; the protein shown is the DNA's translation. The DNA for the CDR3 is TGTGCCTGTGACACCTGGGGGGACCGCTCCCGGGACACCCGACAGATGTTTTTC. Translation: CACDTWGDRSRDTRQMFF. The chain carries TRDV2 and TRDJ3; weak D call: TRDD3 (6 bases). CDR1 and CDR2 (germline): GEAIGNYY, EKD. The CDR3 covers 18 residues.

Concerning this clone itself: With only one base between it and a far larger clone, this is likely a read error. The same CDR3 is also encoded by other DNA sequences in this sample. This chain uses TRDV2 with TRDJ1; 11 bases match TRDD3. Germline V lookup: CDR1 GEAIGNYY, CDR2 EKD. This CDR3 comprises 20 residues. The CDR3, as DNA: TGTGCCTGCGACACCGTCTCCTACCGTTCTACTGGGGGATATGACGATAAACTCATCTTT. Protein product: CACDTVSYRSTGGYDDKLIF.

There are a few counts of this clone. TCRdb pairs this DNA with a much larger clone's protein that differs at residue 6, likely a read error; the protein shown was translated from the DNA. V gene TRDV2 combines with J gene TRDJ1; D possibly corresponds to TRDD3 (6 bases). This CDR3 spans 16 amino acids. Germline-derived CDR1 and CDR2 are GEAIGNYY and EKD. With 3 bases removed from V and 0 bases from J, the gap between germline ends came to 16 bases. In DNA form, the CDR3 reads TGTGCCTGTGACCCACGGGGGGACTCGTACACCGATAAACTCATCTTT. Protein sequence: CACDPRGDSYTDKLIF.

As to this clone: This DNA's translation differs at residue 7 from TCRdb's protein, which comes from a much larger clone; a read error is likely, and the protein shown is translated from the DNA. The chain has TRDV2 and TRDJ1; 9 nucleotides match TRDD3. The CDR3 length is 19 residues. V trimming: 0 bases; J trimming: 8 bases; junction bases outside the gene matches: 21. From germline, CDR1 is GEAIGNYY and CDR2 EKD. CDR3 DNA: TGTGCCTGTGACACCCTCGAGGCACTGGGGGACTCCCTCGCAGTAAAACTCATCTTT. This sequence encodes CACDTLEALGDSLAVKLIF.

This clone appeared a few times. TCRdb's entry gives the protein of a much larger clone, which mismatches this DNA's translation at residue 13, likely from a read error; the protein reported here is translated from the DNA. The chain carries TRDV2 and TRDJ3, with TRDD3 identical over 9 bases. The CDR3 runs 18 residues. The V gene's germline CDR1 is GEAIGNYY and CDR2 EKD. In DNA form, the CDR3 reads TGTGCCTGTGACCCTACTGGGGGACAAACCTGGGACGCCCGACAGATGTTTTTC. Residues: CACDPTGGQTWDARQMFF.

This clone was recorded a few times. The TCRdb protein comes from a much larger clone and disagrees with this DNA's translation at residue 4, likely due to a read error; the protein given here is derived from the DNA. This sequence joins TRDV2 and TRDJ1; 11 bases agree with TRDD3. This CDR3 is 18 amino acids long. The germline V gene encodes CDR1 GEAIGNYY and CDR2 EKD. The CDR3 here is CACNTVGLGDTHTDKLIF. Written as DNA, the CDR3 is TGTGCCTGTAACACCGTGGGTCTGGGGGATACCCACACCGATAAACTCATCTTT.

About this clone: TCRdb's protein for this DNA is that of a much larger clone and differs from the translation at residue 4, likely a read error; the protein shown is the DNA translation. The rearrangement joins TRDV2 to TRDJ1; TRDD3 matches 8 bases. In germline, CDR1 is GEAIGNYY, CDR2 EKD. V shed 5 bases, J shed 0 bases, and the junction held 13 bases outside the gene matches. This CDR3 comprises 17 residues. The CDR3 spells CACGSVLGGQYTDKLIF. CDR3 in DNA: TGTGCCTGTGGCAGCGTACTGGGGGGCCAGTACACCGATAAACTCATCTTT.

Turning to this clone: The protein held in TCRdb is that of a much larger clone and does not match this DNA's translation at residue 11, likely because of a read error; the protein shown is translated from the DNA. The chain employs TRDV2 and TRDJ1; 9 bases agree with TRDD3. CDR3 length equals 18 residues. CDR1 GEAIGNYY and CDR2 EKD come from the germline V gene. Trimming cost V 0 bases and J 3 bases; bases outside gene matches: 13. The CDR3 spells CACDTVGLGDALADKLIF. CDR3 nucleotide sequence: TGTGCCTGTGACACCGTGGGGCTGGGGGATGCGCTGGCCGATAAACTCATCTTT.

This clone was counted only a few times. A much larger clone differs by one base, so this may be a read error. This same CDR3 is encoded by further DNA sequences in the sample. The chain is built from TRDV1 and TRDJ1; 10 bases match TRDD3. Trimming took 4 bases from V and 3 from J; bases not matched to a gene: 26. Germline values: CDR1 TSWWSYY, CDR2 QGS. The CDR3 totals 22 residues. The CDR3 DNA sequence: TGTGCTCTTGGGGCCCTTCGCCTCCTTCCTTTTTTATTACTGGGGGATCCCGATAAACTCATCTTT. Protein sequence: CALGALRLLPFLLLGDPDKLIF.

This clone was picked up a small number of times. The protein that TCRdb holds for this DNA derives from a much larger clone and differs from the translated DNA at residue 8, which likely indicates a read error; the protein shown here is translated from the DNA. This chain joins TRDV2 and TRDJ3; D is perhaps TRDD3 (6 bases). Looked up from germline, CDR1 is GEAIGNYY and CDR2 is EKD. Trimming stripped 0 bases from V and 0 bases from J, with 23 bases between. The CDR3 contains 22 residues. CDR3 nucleotide sequence: TGTGCCTGTGACACCCTACTGGTGGATACCCCGGAGGTCTCCTGGGACACCCGACAGATGTTTTTC. This translates into CACDTLLVDTPEVSWDTRQMFF.

About this clone itself: This likely reflects a read error, since a far larger clone is one base away. This sample includes further DNA sequences coding for the same CDR3. This chain links TRDV2 with TRDJ3, with D perhaps TRDD3 (5 bases). The CDR3 runs 20 residues. Germline V gene sequence: CDR1 GEAIGNYY, CDR2 EKD. Here the CDR3 DNA reads TGTGCCTGTGACACGGTCAAGGGGGGTGTAAGCTCCTGGGACACCCGGCAGATGTTTTTC. The encoded protein is CACDTVKGGVSSWDTRQMFF.

About this clone itself: A single base is all that separates this from a far larger clone, so a read error is likely. Other nucleotide sequences in the sample specify the same CDR3. The V and J genes are TRDV2 and TRDJ1; TRDD3 matches 11 bases. Trimming at V came to 3 bases and at J to 5 bases, leaving 13 bases not matched to a gene. This CDR3 contains 17 residues. CDR1 and CDR2 (germline): GEAIGNYY, EKD. The CDR3 DNA is TGTGCCTGTGACTCGCTACTGGGGGATAGACGGACTGATAAACTCATCTTT. Its protein product is CACDSLLGDRRTDKLIF.